This entry is about one TCR beta chain. The assay was immunoSEQ multiplex PCR, and TCRdb's table has in-frame clones only and misses some. This table has tens of thousands of clones, 70% to 90% appearing once. The V gene end was trimmed by 0 bases and the J gene end by 8 bases; junction bases not matched to a gene: 11. The CDR3 extends over 16 amino acids. From germline, CDR1 is SGHVS and CDR2 FQNEAQ. This sample stems from a study of blood T cell repertoires in COVID-19. On the study more broadly: From the United States, Italy and Spain came samples of acute and convalescent COVID-19.

The rearrangement links TRBV7-8 to TRBJ1-1, with 8 nucleotides matching TRBD1. The receptor comes from a woman aged 55-75 years with active COVID-19. Sequences were obtained from peripheral blood. The CDR3 DNA is TGTGCCAGCAGCTTAGCGCGGGACAGGTCCTTGGGGGAAGCTTTCTTT. Its protein product is CASSLARDRSLGEAFF.